This T cell receptor beta chain was recorded in a study of blood T cell repertoires in COVID-19. Looking at the study overall: The United States, Italy and Spain supplied acute and convalescent COVID-19 samples.

The CDR3 is 17 amino acids. Germline V gene data show CDR1 as SGHTA and CDR2 as FQGNSA. V was pared by 6 bases and J by 7 bases, with 25 bases between. Clones were read by immunoSEQ multiplex PCR, and TCRdb kept only the in-frame ones, dropping some. This table holds about 150,000 clones, 80% to 90% found once. Adults between about 18 and 89 years of age took part from fewer than 30 US areas. Each recovered donor of Cohort 3 presented with two negative PCRs, clearance, or symptom resolution. The rearrangement joins TRBV7-2 to TRBJ2-1, with TRBD1 as a possible D gene (6 bases). Material for sequencing was PBMCs or T cells enriched from blood (not recorded which). The TCR sequence derives from a woman between 50 and 59 years old who had recovered from COVID-19. The CDR3 DNA is TGTGCCAGCAGATCCATTCAGGGGTCCCCCCTAAGGAATGAGCAGTTCTTC. Its translation: CASRSIQGSPLRNEQFF.